The entry below describes one T cell receptor (beta chain). At one of its ends the junction is not consistent with the germline gene, which may arise from a read error. TCR beta VDJ and CDR3 profiles were obtained from a genomic DNA template. A single record per CDR3 protein comes from TCRdb applying MiXCR to the reads. The data show hundreds of thousands of distinct CDR3 sequences, under 80% seen once. Germline V lookup: CDR1 SSHAT, CDR2 FNYEAQ (reference sequence). The CDR3 has 17 amino acids. The data belong to a study of CD8+CD57+ T cells in acquired aplastic anemia. This TCR was recovered from a human donor in good health, serving as a control. The sample consisted of sorted CD4+, CD8+, or CD8+CD57+ T cells (not recorded which) from PBMCs. The chain employs TRBV7-7 and TRBJ2-5, with TRBD2 identical over 14 bases. The CDR3 nucleotides are TGTGCTAGCAGCCTAAGACTAGCGGGGGGGCAGGAAGAGACCCAGTACTTC. Translating gives CASSLRLAGGQEETQYF.